This T cell receptor (beta chain) was sequenced for a study of identical twins. Whole-study results and caveats: There is a chance that invariant MAIT and iNKT cells partially muddied zero-insertion analyses.

Looked up from germline, CDR1 is SQVTM and CDR2 is ANQGSEA. The V and J ends lost 6 bases and 7 bases respectively, with 21 bases between them. This CDR3 has 14 amino acids. This clonotype came up a few times. The antigen is not known. Unique molecular identifiers were present on the cDNA, and a universal primer site came from template switching. TCRdb itself ran the 5' RACE reads through MiXCR, one entry per CDR3 protein. Here the sample spans some 300,000 distinct CDR3 sequences, 9% to 15% being singletons. The data were also submitted as part of a second study, on yellow fever vaccine responses in identical twins.

The TCR was taken from a woman younger than 30 in good health. The sequencing input was CD8+ T cells sorted from blood. The genes are TRBV29-1 and TRBJ1-2; D remains ambiguous. The CDR3 here is CSVPPDGSDFGYTF. The CDR3 nucleotides read TGCAGCGTGCCCCCCGACGGGTCCGATTTTGGCTACACCTTC.